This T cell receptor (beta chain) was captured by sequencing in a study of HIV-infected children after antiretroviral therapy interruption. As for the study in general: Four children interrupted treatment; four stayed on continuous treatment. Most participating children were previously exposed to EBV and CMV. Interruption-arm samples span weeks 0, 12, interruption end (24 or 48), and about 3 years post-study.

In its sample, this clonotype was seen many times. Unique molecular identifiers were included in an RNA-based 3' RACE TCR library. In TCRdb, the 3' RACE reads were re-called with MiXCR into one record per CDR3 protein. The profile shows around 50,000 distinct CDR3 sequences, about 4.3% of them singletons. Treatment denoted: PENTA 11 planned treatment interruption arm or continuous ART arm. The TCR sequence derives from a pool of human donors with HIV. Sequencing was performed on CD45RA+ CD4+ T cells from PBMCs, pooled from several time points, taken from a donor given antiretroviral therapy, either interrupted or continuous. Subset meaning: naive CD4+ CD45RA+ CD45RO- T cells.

CDR3 sequence reads: CASSEKQAAYNEQFF. In DNA form, the CDR3 reads TGTGCCAGCAGTGAAAAGCAGGCCGCCTACAATGAGCAGTTCTTC. The chain employs TRBV2 and TRBJ2-1; D not resolved. This CDR3 contains 15 residues. The germline V and J ends were trimmed by 2 bases and 2 bases, with 10 bases remaining between them. Germline lookup yields CDR1 SNHLY and CDR2 FYNNEI.